This TCR beta chain emerged from a study of T cells in women clearing cervical HPV infection. About the research overall: Case blood drawn at lesion detection; control blood after infection cleared. Regarding the study as a whole: TRBV6-7 relative abundance averaged 0.11% in cases and 0.16% in controls. Effector/memory and HPV-specific T cells were not isolated, and association timing is unknown.

On this clone itself: The antigen remains undetermined. With the read ending 3 residues before the CDR3 end, the germline J gene is used to fill in that end.

TCRdb's copy holds only in-frame clones and misses some; the assay was immunoSEQ multiplex PCR. The sample includes tens of thousands of clones. Unmatched junction bases numbered 14, after V lost 3 bases and J lost 4 bases. Per germline, CDR1 SGHDN and CDR2 FVKESK. This CDR3 has 19 residues. The sample was blood buffy coat. This rearrangement joins TRBV14 to TRBJ2-6; the match to TRBD1 covers 8 bases. The sequence was obtained from a woman between 18 and 69 years old with a cervical HPV16 infection that either progressed to CIN3+ or cleared (not recorded which). CDR3 loop: CASSHRPGGRLRGANVLTF. The DNA read from the CDR3 is TGTGCCAGCAGCCACAGACCAGGGGGCAGATTGAGAGGGGCCAACGTC.